This note documents a single T cell receptor beta chain sequence. This specimen belongs to a study of blood T cell repertoires in COVID-19. Looked up from germline, CDR1 is MNHEY and CDR2 is SVGAGI. The length of the CDR3 is 12 residues. V was shortened by 6 bases and J by 12 bases, with 14 bases between the two germline ends. TCRdb keeps only in-frame clones here, not all; method: immunoSEQ multiplex PCR. The sample has approximately 200,000 clones, about 83% seen once. Specimen: peripheral blood. The V call is TRBV6-5, the J call TRBJ1-4; a possible D gene is TRBD1 (6 bases). The receptor comes from a person aged 70 to 85 with COVID-19, enrolled during active disease. CDR3 DNA sequence: TGTGCCAGCAGAACCCCCCCAGGGGAACTGTTTTTT. This gives the protein CASRTPPGELFF.